This T cell receptor (beta chain) is drawn from a study of cytotoxic CD8 clonotypes in ibrutinib-treated CLL. Libraries were prepared by immunoSEQ multiplex PCR; TCRdb keeps only in-frame clonotypes and omits some of them. Here the sample spans approximately 340,000 clones, about 61% being singletons. Study-wide points: Clonotypes that were public were uncommon, and they contracted or stayed stable on treatment.

Notes on this clone: Antigen specificity is unknown.

Material: PBMCs, obtained after 36 months of ibrutinib treatment. This receptor was obtained from a human donor with chronic lymphocytic leukemia.

The DNA of the CDR3 is TGTGCCACCAGCAGAGATAGGCCGGGACTAGCGGGAGTTACGCAGTATTTT. It is translated as CATSRDRPGLAGVTQYF. The chain employs TRBV15 and TRBJ2-3; TRBD2 matches 14 bases. The length of the CDR3 is 17 residues. Unmatched junction bases numbered 7, after V lost 0 bases and J lost 8 bases. Germline CDR1 reads LNHNV; CDR2 reads YYDKDF (reference sequence).